These 14 T cell receptor beta chains originate from one sample sequenced in a study of cytomegalovirus exposure and HLA in healthy donors. Use of 60 Vbeta and 13 Jbeta primers characterized the PCR. The data were produced by immunoSEQ multiplex PCR, yet TCRdb's version contains in-frame clones alone and is incomplete. The sample holds around 170,000 clones; around three quarters are singletons and the top ten take approximately 0.73%. Sequencing was carried out using PBMCs. All receptors derive from a woman aged 35 to 49 in good health and CMV-seronegative.

The chain employs TRBV7-9 and TRBJ1-2; TRBD1 agrees at 7 bases. The germline CDR1 and CDR2 sequences are SEHNR and FQNEAQ (reference sequence). CDR3 size: 14 residues. With 4 bases clipped from V and 4 bases from J, the junction kept 6 bases outside the gene matches. CDR3 in DNA: TGTGCCAGCAGCTCGTACAGGGGAAGCTATGGCTACACCTTC. The encoded protein is CASSSYRGSYGYTF.

The rearrangement links TRBV30 to TRBJ2-7; perhaps TRBD1 as D (6 bases). Deletions cut 6 bases from V and 5 bases from J, with 20 bases between. This CDR3 contains 14 residues. Germline values: CDR1 GTSNPN, CDR2 SVGIG (reference sequence). DNA for the CDR3: TGTGCCTGCCCCCAGGGGCAGGGGTTGGACGAGCAGTACTTC. This gives the protein CACPQGQGLDEQYF.

This clone showed up just once. The chain is built from TRBV5-6 and TRBJ2-7; 10 bases align to TRBD1. Losses at the gene ends were 4 bases for V and 5 bases for J; bases not matched to a gene: 12. CDR3 length: 16 amino acids. Germline lookup yields CDR1 SGHDT and CDR2 YYEEEE. CDR3 coding DNA: TGTGCCAGCAGCGCTGGGGTGGGACAGGGGACGGACGAGCAGTACTTC. Translation gives CASSAGVGQGTDEQYF.

CDR3 DNA sequence: TGTGCCAGCAGCAAACTTTTCTCGGGACAGGGGTTCTACGAGCAGTACTTC. Translated: CASSKLFSGQGFYEQYF. The J gene is TRBJ2-7, the V gene TRBV21-1; TRBD1 reflects the table's D call only, with no check against the DNA. TRBV21-1 is termed a pseudogene. The CDR3 covers 17 residues.

The chain is built from TRBV12-2 and TRBJ2-7; no DNA check was done on the table's D call, TRBD2. TRBV12-2 is designated a pseudogene. The CDR3 totals 17 residues. The CDR3 DNA follows: TGTGCAAGTCGCTTAGCCCCGGGACTAGCGGCCTCCGGGGAGCAGTACTTC. It specifies CASRLAPGLAASGEQYF.

The rearrangement joins TRBV7-2 to TRBJ1-2; unclear D gene. The CDR3 extends over 16 amino acids. The germline V gene encodes CDR1 SGHTA and CDR2 FQGNSA. Trimming cost V 0 bases and J 5 bases, with 16 bases left between them. CDR3 coding DNA: TGTGCCAGCAGCTTAGCAGCCCCCGGGGAAAAATATGGCTACACCTTC. Translating it yields CASSLAAPGEKYGYTF. Together with reference TRBV7-2 and TRBJ1-2, the CDR3 gives the full variable domain: GAGVSQSPSNKVTEKGKDVELRCDPISGHTALYWYRQSLGQGLEFLIYFQGNSAPDKSGLPSDRFSAERTGGSVSTLTIQRTQQEDSAVYLCASSLAAPGEKYGYTFGSGTRLTVV.

This clone appeared once. One end of the junction varies from germline; a read error may be responsible. The chain employs TRBV6-1 and TRBJ2-7; D may be TRBD2 (6 bases). Germline V gene sequence: CDR1 MNHNS, CDR2 SASEGT. CDR3 length: 15 amino acids. The CDR3 DNA follows: TGTGCCGGCAGTGAAGGACTATCCTCGACCTACGAGCAGTACTTC. Protein: CAGSEGLSSTYEQYF.

This clone was detected once. The chain links TRBV5-1 to TRBJ2-4, with 8 positions matching TRBD1. Germline lookup yields CDR1 SGHRS and CDR2 YFSETQ. This CDR3 is built from 19 residues. The J segment lost 0 bases and the V segment lost 3 bases, leaving 14 bases of the junction unmatched. The CDR3 DNA reads as TGCGCCAGCAGCTCCTTACCAGGGGGCCAAGACCTAGCCAAAAACATTCAGTACTTC. This encodes CASSSLPGGQDLAKNIQYF.

This chain uses TRBV21-1 with TRBJ2-3; the table's TRBD2 call for D was not verified on the DNA. TRBV21-1 is tagged as a pseudogene. The CDR3 is made up of 15 amino acids. The CDR3 DNA is TGTGCCAGCCCCCTATCGGGGCGGGGAGGGGATACGCAGTATTTT. Translated: CASPLSGRGGDTQYF.

This chain connects TRBV29-1 to TRBJ2-3; TRBD2 matches at 11 bases. CDR3 length: 20 residues. V shed 5 bases and J 4 bases; nucleotides not matched to a gene: 23. Per the germline V gene, CDR1 is SQVTM and CDR2 is ANQGSEA. Here the CDR3 DNA reads TGCAGCGTTTGGGTTCGGGAGACTAGCGGGGTTCCCTCGGGCGCAGATACGCAGTATTTT. Its translation is CSVWVRETSGVPSGADTQYF.

This rearrangement joins TRBV7-2 to TRBJ2-7; D is ambiguous. Germline V CDR1 and CDR2: SGHTA, FQGNSA. Deletions cut 1 base from V and 1 base from J, with 8 bases between. This CDR3 is 14 amino acids long. The CDR3 nucleotides read TGTGCCAGCAGCTTAGACAGTGCATCCTACGAGCAGTACTTC. Encoded protein: CASSLDSASYEQYF.

The chain employs TRBV19 and TRBJ2-7, with 7 bases aligning to TRBD1. Germline assignment: CDR1 LNHDA and CDR2 SQIVND (reference sequence). The trim removed 4 bases at V and 6 bases at J, leaving 9 bases unmatched. CDR3 length: 14 residues. CDR3 sequence: CASSNRGIFLEQYF. CDR3 coding DNA: TGTGCCAGTAGTAACAGGGGTATCTTCCTCGAGCAGTACTTC.

This clone was seen more than once but under ten times. The V call is TRBV6-5, the J call TRBJ2-5; D not certain. CDR3 size: 10 residues. Trimming pared 8 bases from V and 5 bases from J, leaving 6 bases between. Germline CDR1 reads MNHEY; CDR2 reads SVGAGI. The CDR3 region has the DNA TGTGCCAGCGGAGCGGAGACCCAGTACTTC. Protein sequence: CASGAETQYF.

The count of this clone is one. The J gene is TRBJ1-5, the V gene TRBV28; D is perhaps TRBD1 (6 bases). Germline-derived CDR1 and CDR2 are MDHEN and SYDVKM. The CDR3 runs 16 residues. V dropped 5 bases and J dropped 2 bases, with 16 bases sitting between them. The CDR3 spells CASSRRGTSGNQPQHF. CDR3 bases: TGTGCCAGCAGTCGAAGGGGGACAAGTGGCAATCAGCCCCAGCATTTT. The variable domain in full, with the rest retrieved from reference TRBV28 and TRBJ1-5, is DVKVTQSSRYLVKRTGEKVFLECVQDMDHENMFWYRQDPGLGLRLIYFSYDVKMKEKGDIPEGYSVSREKKERFSLILESASTNQTSMYLCASSRRGTSGNQPQHFGDGTRLSIL.